One sample yielded the 3 T cell receptor beta chains listed below, sequenced in a study of radiation and T cells in renal cell carcinoma. This table comes from immunoSEQ multiplex PCR, and its TCRdb copy is limited to in-frame clones, with some not included. The sample holds 4,000 or so clones, over 70% seen once. Treatment described: treatment-naive control, cytoreductive nephrectomy. Material: tumor tissue, obtained from a patient whose treatment was nephrectomy without radiotherapy. The receptors come from a man aged 50-59 years with renal cell carcinoma.

The chain combines TRBV6-5 with TRBJ1-4, with D uncertain. Germline CDR1 reads MNHEY; CDR2 reads SVGAGI. V dropped 6 bases and J dropped 10 bases, with 9 bases sitting between them. The CDR3 extends over 11 amino acids. The CDR3 DNA reads as TGTGCCAGCAGATCGTGGGGAAAACTGTTTTTT. Protein: CASRSWGKLFF.

J is TRBJ1-2 and V is TRBV11-2; TRBD1 is a possible D gene (5 bases). CDR3 size: 15 residues. V lost 1 base, J lost 5 bases, and 14 bases lay in between. Germline loops: CDR1 SGHAT, CDR2 FQNNGV. CDR3: CASSLGRDGAYGYTF. CDR3 in DNA: TGTGCCAGCAGCTTAGGTAGGGACGGCGCGTATGGCTACACCTTC. The complete variable domain, with remaining parts taken from reference TRBV11-2 and TRBJ1-2, reads EAGVAQSPRYKIIEKRQSVAFWCNPISGHATLYWYQQILGQGPKLLIQFQNNGVVDDSQLPKDRFSAERLKGVDSTLKIQPAKLEDSAVYLCASSLGRDGAYGYTFGSGTRLTVV.

The chain is built from TRBV29-1 and TRBJ2-7; D possibly matches TRBD1 or TRBD2 (6 bases each). The CDR3 loop spans 12 amino acids. Germline V gene lookup returns CDR1 SQVTM and CDR2 ANQGSEA. V lost 7 bases and J 5 bases, leaving 15 bases between the germline ends. CDR3 coding DNA: TGCAGCGCCCGGAAGGAGGGGGACGAGCAGTACTTC. This gives the protein CSARKEGDEQYF.